This is a list of T cell receptor beta chains from one sample in a study of T cell responses to AZD1222 COVID-19 vaccine. Method: immunoSEQ multiplex PCR; TCRdb's copy keeps in-frame clones and lacks some. The table includes 120,000 to 150,000 clones, about 89% detected once. Sample: peripheral blood, taken on day 0 of AZD1222 vaccination. Source of these receptors: an adult in good health. Each CDR3 is given with its conserved first and last residue. D genes are given only for firm matches. Only some rows state a clone size, as once, few, many or a class for expanded clones.

d_call j_call clone_size v_call cdr3_aa cdr3_nt
TRBD1 TRBJ2-2 . TRBV24-1 CATSDRQGGITGELFF TGTGCCACCAGTGACCGACAGGGGGGAATCACCGGGGAGCTGTTTTTT
. TRBJ1-6 . TRBV28 CASSLGQGLNSPLHF TGTGCCAGCAGTTTGGGTCAGGGGCTTAATTCACCCCTCCACTTT
. TRBJ2-7 few TRBV20-1 CSASKLAFYEQYF TGCAGTGCTAGTAAACTAGCCTTCTACGAGCAGTACTTC
. TRBJ2-1 . TRBV6-5 CASHLKREQFF TGTGCCAGCCATTTGAAGAGGGAGCAGTTCTTC
TRBD1 TRBJ1-3 . TRBV3-1/TRBV3-2 CASSRTGGGNTIYF TGTGCCAGCAGCCGGACAGGGGGCGGAAACACCATATATTTT
. TRBJ1-1 . TRBV2 CASSRGRTEAFF TGTGCCAGCAGCCGGGGGAGGACTGAAGCTTTCTTT
. TRBJ1-4 . TRBV4-3 CASSQTPGTGAEKLFF TGCGCCAGCAGCCAGACACCCGGGACCGGGGCCGAAAAACTGTTTTTT
. TRBJ2-1 . TRBV24-1 CATSGGGGPGNEQFF TGTGCCACCTCCGGAGGGGGAGGGCCGGGGAATGAGCAGTTCTTC
. TRBJ1-1 . TRBV28 CASKSRNTEAFF TGTGCCAGCAAGTCACGGAACACTGAAGCTTTCTTT
. TRBJ2-5 . TRBV6-2/TRBV6-3 CASSYSYGTRGETQYF TGTGCCAGCAGTTACTCGTACGGGACCCGGGGAGAGACCCAGTACTTC
TRBD1 TRBJ1-2 . TRBV28 CASSPRGQGYYGYTF TGTGCCAGCAGCCCCAGGGGACAGGGGTACTATGGCTACACCTTC
TRBD1 TRBJ1-3 . TRBV20-1 CSASDRVFGNTIYF TGCAGTGCTAGTGACAGGGTTTTTGGAAACACCATATATTTT
. TRBJ1-2 . TRBV7-8 CASSLAPSSYGYTF TGTGCCAGCAGCTTAGCCCCCAGTTCATATGGCTACACCTTC
. TRBJ2-3 . TRBV6-5 CASSRSLLADTQYF TGTGCCAGCAGCCGATCCCTACTAGCAGATACGCAGTATTTT
TRBD1 TRBJ2-3 . TRBV11-3 CASSLLQGASTDTQYF TGTGCCAGCAGCTTATTACAGGGGGCTAGCACAGATACGCAGTATTTT
. TRBJ1-3 . TRBV5-4 CASSRRGGSGNTIYF TGTGCCAGCAGCCGTCGGGGGGGGTCTGGAAACACCATATATTTT
. TRBJ2-3 . TRBV18 CASSPPGLAGPDTQYF TGTGCCAGCTCACCACCGGGGTTGGCTGGCCCAGATACGCAGTATTTT
TRBD2 TRBJ2-5 . TRBV6-1 CASSPGLAVRETQYF TGTGCCAGCAGTCCAGGACTAGCGGTCAGGGAGACCCAGTACTTC
TRBD1 TRBJ1-6 . TRBV11-2 CASSFAGTDNSPLHF TGTGCCAGCAGCTTCGCCGGGACAGATAATTCACCCCTCCACTTT
TRBD1 TRBJ2-4 . TRBV10-3 CATTQGTKNIQYF TGTGCCACTACACAGGGGACCAAAAACATTCAGTACTTC
TRBD2 TRBJ2-1 . TRBV6-6 CASRERESGNEQFF TGTGCCAGCAGGGAGCGGGAGTCGGGCAATGAGCAGTTCTTC
TRBD1 TRBJ1-1 . TRBV27 CASSFRGGLTEAFF TGTGCCAGCAGTTTCAGAGGGGGCCTAACTGAAGCTTTCTTT
. TRBJ2-2 once TRBV3-1/TRBV3-2 CASSQDRLAAGELFF TGTGCCAGCAGCCAAGATCGCCTAGCTGCCGGGGAGCTGTTTTTT
. TRBJ2-7 . TRBV7-2 CASSLDTGPYEQYF TGTGCCAGCAGCTTAGACACAGGGCCCTACGAGCAGTACTTC
. TRBJ1-1 . TRBV6-5 CASSFGGRTEAFF TGTGCCAGCAGTTTTGGGGGAAGAACTGAAGCTTTCTTT
TRBD1 TRBJ1-2 . TRBV18 CASSPLGQGDGYTF TGTGCCAGCTCACCCCTAGGACAGGGTGATGGCTACACCTTC
TRBD2 TRBJ2-7 . TRBV19 CASSVTSGSDSVYEQYF TGTGCCAGTAGCGTGACTAGCGGATCGGACTCTGTCTACGAGCAGTACTTC
. TRBJ2-1 . TRBV6-2/TRBV6-3 CASSYASLTNEQFF TGTGCCAGCAGTTACGCTAGCCTTACCAATGAGCAGTTCTTC
. TRBJ1-2 . TRBV6-1 CASSELPGINYGYTF TGTGCCAGCAGTGAACTCCCAGGGATAAACTATGGCTACACCTTC
TRBD1 TRBJ2-2 . TRBV27 CASTDRGSGELFF TGTGCCAGCACGGACAGGGGAAGCGGGGAGCTGTTTTTT
. TRBJ1-2 . TRBV18 CASSPPNDYGYTF TGTGCCAGCTCACCACCGAACGACTATGGCTACACCTTC
TRBD1 TRBJ1-2 . TRBV5-1 CASSVDRGIYGYTF TGCGCCAGCAGCGTGGACAGGGGAATCTATGGCTACACCTTC
. TRBJ2-7 . TRBV6-2/TRBV6-3 CASSLRGSYEQYF TGTGCCAGCAGTTTGCGGGGTTCCTACGAGCAGTACTTC
. TRBJ1-2 . TRBV28 CASRATTNYGYTF TGTGCCAGCAGGGCCACTACTAACTATGGCTACACCTTC
TRBD1 TRBJ2-6 . TRBV3-1/TRBV3-2 CASRPRDSTLGANVLTF TGTGCCAGCAGGCCCCGGGACAGTACTCTTGGGGCCAACGTCCTGACTTTC